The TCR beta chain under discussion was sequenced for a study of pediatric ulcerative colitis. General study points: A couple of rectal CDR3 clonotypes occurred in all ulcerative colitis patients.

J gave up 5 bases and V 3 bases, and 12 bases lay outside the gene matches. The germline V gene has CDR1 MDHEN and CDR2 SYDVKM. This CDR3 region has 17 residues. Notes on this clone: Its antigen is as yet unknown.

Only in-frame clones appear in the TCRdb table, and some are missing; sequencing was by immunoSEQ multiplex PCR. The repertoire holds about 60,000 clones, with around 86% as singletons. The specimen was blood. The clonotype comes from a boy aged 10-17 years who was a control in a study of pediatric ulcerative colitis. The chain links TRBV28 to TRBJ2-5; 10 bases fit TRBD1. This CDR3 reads CASSFNRQGARLETQYF. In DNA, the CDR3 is TGTGCCAGCAGTTTTAATAGACAGGGGGCGCGATTGGAGACCCAGTACTTC.